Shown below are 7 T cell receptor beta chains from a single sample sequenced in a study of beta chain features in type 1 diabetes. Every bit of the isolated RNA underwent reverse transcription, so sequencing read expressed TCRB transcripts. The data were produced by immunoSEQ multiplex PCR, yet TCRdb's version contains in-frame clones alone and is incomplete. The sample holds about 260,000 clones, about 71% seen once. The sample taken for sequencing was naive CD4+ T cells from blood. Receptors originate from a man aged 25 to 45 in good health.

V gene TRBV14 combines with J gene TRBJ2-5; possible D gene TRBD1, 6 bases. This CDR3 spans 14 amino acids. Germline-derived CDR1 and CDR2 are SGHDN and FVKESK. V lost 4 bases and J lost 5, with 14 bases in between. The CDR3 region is CASSPRNREETQYF. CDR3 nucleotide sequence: TGTGCCAGCAGCCCAAGGAACAGGGAGGAGACCCAGTACTTC.

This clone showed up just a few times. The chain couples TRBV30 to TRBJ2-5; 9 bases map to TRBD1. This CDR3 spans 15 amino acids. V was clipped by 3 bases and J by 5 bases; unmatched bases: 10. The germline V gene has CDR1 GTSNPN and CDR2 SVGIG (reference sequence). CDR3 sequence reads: CAWSPGQGQWETQYF. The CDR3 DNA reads TGTGCCTGGAGCCCCGGACAGGGGCAATGGGAGACCCAGTACTTC.

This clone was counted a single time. The CDR3 bases are TGCGCCAGCAGCTTGCTAGCGGGCACAGATACGCAGTATTTT. It is translated as CASSLLAGTDTQYF. The chain employs TRBV5-1 and TRBJ2-3; 7 positions match TRBD2. CDR3 length: 14 amino acids. The germline V gene encodes CDR1 SGHRS and CDR2 YFSETQ. The trim removed 1 base at V and 1 base at J, leaving 0 bases unmatched.

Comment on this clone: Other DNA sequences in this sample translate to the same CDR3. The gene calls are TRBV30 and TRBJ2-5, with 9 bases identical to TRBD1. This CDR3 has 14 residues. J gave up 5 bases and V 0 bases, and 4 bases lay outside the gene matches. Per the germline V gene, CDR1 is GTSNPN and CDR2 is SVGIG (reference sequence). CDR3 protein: CAWSVQGAQETQYF. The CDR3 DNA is TGTGCCTGGAGTGTACAGGGGGCGCAGGAGACCCAGTACTTC.

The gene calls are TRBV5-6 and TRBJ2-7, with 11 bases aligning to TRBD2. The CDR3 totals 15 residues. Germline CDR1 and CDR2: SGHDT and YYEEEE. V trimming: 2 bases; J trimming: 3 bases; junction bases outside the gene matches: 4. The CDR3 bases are TGTGCCAGCAGCTTAACTAGCGGGAGTCTCTACGAGCAGTACTTC. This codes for CASSLTSGSLYEQYF.

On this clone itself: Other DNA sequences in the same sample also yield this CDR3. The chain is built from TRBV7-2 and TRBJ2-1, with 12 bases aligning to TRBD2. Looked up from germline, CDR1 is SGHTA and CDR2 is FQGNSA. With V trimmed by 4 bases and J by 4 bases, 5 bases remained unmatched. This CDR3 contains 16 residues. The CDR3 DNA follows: TGTGCCAGCAGCTACACCGGGACTAGCGGGTACAATGAGCAGTTCTTC. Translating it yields CASSYTGTSGYNEQFF.

The CDR3 is CASSLAGREGSNEQFF. The CDR3 region has the DNA TGTGCCAGCAGCTTGGCCGGGCGGGAGGGATCCAATGAGCAGTTCTTC. This chain joins TRBV5-6 and TRBJ2-1; 9 nucleotides line up with TRBD2. CDR3 length: 16 residues. The germline V gene encodes CDR1 SGHDT and CDR2 YYEEEE. J gave up 6 bases and V 0 bases, and 7 bases lay outside the gene matches.